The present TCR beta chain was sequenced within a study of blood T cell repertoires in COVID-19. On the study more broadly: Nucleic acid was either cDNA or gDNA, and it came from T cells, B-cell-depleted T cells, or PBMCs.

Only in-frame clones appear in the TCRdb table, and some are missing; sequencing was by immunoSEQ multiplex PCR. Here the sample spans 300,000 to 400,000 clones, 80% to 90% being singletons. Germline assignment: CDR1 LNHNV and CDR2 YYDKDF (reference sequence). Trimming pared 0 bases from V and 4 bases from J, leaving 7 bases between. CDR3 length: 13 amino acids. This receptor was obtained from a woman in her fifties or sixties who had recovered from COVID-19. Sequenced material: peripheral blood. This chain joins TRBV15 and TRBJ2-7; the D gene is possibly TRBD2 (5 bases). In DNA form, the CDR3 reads TGTGCCACCAGCAGAGAAAGAGGGTACGAGCAGTACTTC. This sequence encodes CATSRERGYEQYF.